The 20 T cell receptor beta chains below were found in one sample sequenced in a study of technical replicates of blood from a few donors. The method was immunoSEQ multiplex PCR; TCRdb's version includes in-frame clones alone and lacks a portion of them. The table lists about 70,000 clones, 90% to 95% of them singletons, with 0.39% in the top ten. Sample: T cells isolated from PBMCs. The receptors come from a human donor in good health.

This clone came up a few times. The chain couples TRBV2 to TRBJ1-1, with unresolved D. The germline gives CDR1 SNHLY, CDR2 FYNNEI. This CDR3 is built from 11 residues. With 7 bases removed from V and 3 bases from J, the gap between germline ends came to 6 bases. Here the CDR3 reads CASNGDTEAFF. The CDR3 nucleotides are TGTGCCAGCAACGGGGACACTGAAGCTTTCTTT.

CDR3 amino acids: CAWRYRRNTEAFF. The CDR3 coding sequence is TGTGCCTGGAGGTACAGAAGGAACACTGAAGCTTTCTTT. The V gene is TRBV30, the J gene TRBJ1-1, with unresolved D. CDR1 and CDR2 (germline): GTSNPN, SVGIG (reference sequence). V was pared by 3 bases and J by 1 base, with 9 bases between. The CDR3 consists of 13 residues. Filled out from reference TRBV30 and TRBJ1-1, the complete variable domain reads SQTIHQWPATLVQPVGSPLSLECTVEGTSNPNLYWYRQAAGRGLQLLFYSVGIGQISSEVPQNLSASRPQDRQFILSSKKLLLSDSGFYLCAWRYRRNTEAFFGQGTRLTVV.

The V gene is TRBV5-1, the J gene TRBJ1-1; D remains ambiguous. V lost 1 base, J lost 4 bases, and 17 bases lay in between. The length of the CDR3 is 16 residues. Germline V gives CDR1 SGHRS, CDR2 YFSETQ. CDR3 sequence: CASSLSGLGGGTEAFF. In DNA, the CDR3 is TGCGCCAGCAGCTTGTCAGGACTCGGTGGTGGCACTGAAGCTTTCTTT.

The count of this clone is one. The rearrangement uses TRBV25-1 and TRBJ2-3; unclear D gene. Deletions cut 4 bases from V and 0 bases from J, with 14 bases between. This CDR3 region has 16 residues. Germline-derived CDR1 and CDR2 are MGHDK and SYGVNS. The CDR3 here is CASSASEGSSTDTQYF. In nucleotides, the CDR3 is TGTGCCAGCAGTGCGAGCGAAGGATCTAGCACAGATACGCAGTATTTT.

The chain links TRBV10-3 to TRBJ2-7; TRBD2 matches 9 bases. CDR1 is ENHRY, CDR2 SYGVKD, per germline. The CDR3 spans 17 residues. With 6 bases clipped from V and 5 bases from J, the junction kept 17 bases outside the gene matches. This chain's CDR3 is CAIRGQTGSGSDHEQYF. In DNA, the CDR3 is TGTGCCATCAGGGGACAGACCGGTAGCGGGAGCGACCACGAGCAGTACTTC.

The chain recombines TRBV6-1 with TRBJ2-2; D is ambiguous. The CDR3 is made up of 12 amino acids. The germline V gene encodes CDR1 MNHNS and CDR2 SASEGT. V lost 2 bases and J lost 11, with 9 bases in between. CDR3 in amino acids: CASSESIFELFF. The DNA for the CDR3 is TGTGCCAGCAGTGAATCTATATTTGAGCTGTTTTTT.

Here the CDR3 DNA reads TGTGCCAGCTCACTGGGGGGTTTAGACACTGAAGCTTTCTTT. This translates into CASSLGGLDTEAFF. The chain uses TRBV18 and TRBJ1-1; D is possibly TRBD1 (5 bases). Trimming took off 4 bases at V and 3 bases at J, with 12 bases between the two ends. Germline loops: CDR1 KGHSH, CDR2 LQKENI. The CDR3 loop spans 14 amino acids. The full variable domain, with the rest looked up from reference TRBV18 and TRBJ1-1, is NAGVMQNPRHLVRRRGQEARLRCSPMKGHSHVYWYRQLPEEGLKFMVYLQKENIIDESGMPKERFSAEFPKEGPSILRIQQVVRGDSAAYFCASSLGGLDTEAFFGQGTRLTVV.

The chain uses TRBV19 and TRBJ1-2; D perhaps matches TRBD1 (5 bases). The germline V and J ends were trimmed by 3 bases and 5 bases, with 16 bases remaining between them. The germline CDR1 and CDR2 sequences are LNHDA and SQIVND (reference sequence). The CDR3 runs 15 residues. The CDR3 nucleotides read TGTGCCAGTAGTATGGGGACTTGGGGTAGTTATGGCTACACCTTC. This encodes CASSMGTWGSYGYTF.

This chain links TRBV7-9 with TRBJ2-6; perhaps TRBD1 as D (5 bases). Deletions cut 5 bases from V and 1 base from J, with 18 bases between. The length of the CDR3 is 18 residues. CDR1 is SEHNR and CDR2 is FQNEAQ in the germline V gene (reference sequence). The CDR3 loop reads CASSPNQGRGSGANVLTF. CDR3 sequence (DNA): TGTGCCAGCAGCCCCAATCAGGGAAGGGGTTCTGGGGCCAACGTCCTGACTTTC.

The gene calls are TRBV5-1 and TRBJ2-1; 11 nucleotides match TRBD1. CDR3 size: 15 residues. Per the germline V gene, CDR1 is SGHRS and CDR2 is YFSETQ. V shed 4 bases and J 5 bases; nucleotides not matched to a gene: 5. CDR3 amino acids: CASSGGQGVNNEQFF. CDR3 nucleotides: TGCGCCAGCAGCGGGGGACAGGGGGTCAACAATGAGCAGTTCTTC.

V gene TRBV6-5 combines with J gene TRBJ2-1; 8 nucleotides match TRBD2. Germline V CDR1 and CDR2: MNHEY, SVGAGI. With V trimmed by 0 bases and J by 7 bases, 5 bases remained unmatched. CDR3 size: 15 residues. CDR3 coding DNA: TGTGCCAGCAGTTACTCGGCGACTAGCGTTAATGAGCAGTTCTTC. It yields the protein CASSYSATSVNEQFF.

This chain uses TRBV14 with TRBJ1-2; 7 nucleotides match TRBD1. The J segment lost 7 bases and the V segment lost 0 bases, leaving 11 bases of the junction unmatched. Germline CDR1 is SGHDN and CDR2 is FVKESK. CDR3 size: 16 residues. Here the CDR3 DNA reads TGTGCCAGCAGCCAAGAACCGTCAGGGGGAAGTAGTGGCTACACCTTC. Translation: CASSQEPSGGSSGYTF.

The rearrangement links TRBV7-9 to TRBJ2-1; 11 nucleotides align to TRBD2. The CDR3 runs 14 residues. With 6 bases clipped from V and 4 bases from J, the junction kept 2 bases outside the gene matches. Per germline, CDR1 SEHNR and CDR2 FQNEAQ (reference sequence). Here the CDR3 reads CASRGTSGYNEQFF. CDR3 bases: TGTGCCAGCAGGGGGACTAGCGGATACAATGAGCAGTTCTTC.

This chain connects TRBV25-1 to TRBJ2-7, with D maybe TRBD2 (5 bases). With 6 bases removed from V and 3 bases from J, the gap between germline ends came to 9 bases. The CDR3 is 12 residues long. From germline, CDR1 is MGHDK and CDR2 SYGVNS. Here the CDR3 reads CASRRGSYEQYF. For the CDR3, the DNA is TGTGCCAGCAGAAGAGGGAGCTACGAGCAGTACTTC.

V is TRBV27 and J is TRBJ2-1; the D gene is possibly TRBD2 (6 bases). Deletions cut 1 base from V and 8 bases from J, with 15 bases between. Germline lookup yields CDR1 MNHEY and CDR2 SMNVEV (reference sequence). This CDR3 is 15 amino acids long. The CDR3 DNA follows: TGTGCCAGCAGTTTATACGCCGGGAGCTGGTATGAGCAGTTCTTC. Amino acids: CASSLYAGSWYEQFF.

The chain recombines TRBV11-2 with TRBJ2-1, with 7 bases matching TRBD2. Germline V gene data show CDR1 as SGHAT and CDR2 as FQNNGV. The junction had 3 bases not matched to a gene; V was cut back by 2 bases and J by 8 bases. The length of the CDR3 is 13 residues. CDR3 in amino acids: CASSLWGGDEQFF. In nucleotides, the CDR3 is TGTGCCAGCAGCTTATGGGGGGGGGATGAGCAGTTCTTC.

The CDR3 coding sequence is TGTGCCATCAGTCTAGCGGAGGCCTACGAGCAGTACTTC. Translated: CAISLAEAYEQYF. This chain connects TRBV10-3 to TRBJ2-7; TRBD2 matches at 7 bases. V shed 5 bases and J 2 bases; nucleotides not matched to a gene: 3. CDR1 is ENHRY, CDR2 SYGVKD, per germline. The CDR3 runs to 13 residues.

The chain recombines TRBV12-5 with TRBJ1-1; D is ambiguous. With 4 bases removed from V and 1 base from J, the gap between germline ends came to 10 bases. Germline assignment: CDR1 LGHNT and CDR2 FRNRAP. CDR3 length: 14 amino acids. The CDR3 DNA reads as TGTGCTAGTGGTTACGGAGGGAGGAACACTGAAGCTTTCTTT. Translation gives CASGYGGRNTEAFF.

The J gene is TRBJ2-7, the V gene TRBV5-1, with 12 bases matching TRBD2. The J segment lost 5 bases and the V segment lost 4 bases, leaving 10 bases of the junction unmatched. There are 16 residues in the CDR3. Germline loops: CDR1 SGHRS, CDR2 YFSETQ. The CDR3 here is CASSGTLAGGKNEQYF. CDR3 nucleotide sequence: TGCGCCAGCAGCGGGACTCTAGCGGGAGGGAAAAACGAGCAGTACTTC.

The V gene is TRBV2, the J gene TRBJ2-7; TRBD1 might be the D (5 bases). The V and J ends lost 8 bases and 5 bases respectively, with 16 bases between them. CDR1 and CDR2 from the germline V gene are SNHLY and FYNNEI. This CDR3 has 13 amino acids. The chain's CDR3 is CASAGAGINEQYF. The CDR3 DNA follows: TGTGCCAGCGCCGGAGCAGGGATAAACGAGCAGTACTTC. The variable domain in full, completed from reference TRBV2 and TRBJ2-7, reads EPEVTQTPSHQVTQMGQEVILRCVPISNHLYFYWYRQILGQKVEFLVSFYNNEISEKSEIFDDQFSVERPDGSNFTLKIRSTKLEDSAMYFCASAGAGINEQYFGPGTRLTVT.